A selection of T cell receptor beta chains follows, all from one sample in a study of blood T cell repertoires in COVID-19. Sequencing was performed with immunoSEQ multiplex PCR; in TCRdb, only in-frame clones are kept and a portion is missing. The sample lists about 120,000 clones; 80% were seen once. What was sequenced was peripheral blood. Every receptor here comes from a man aged 60 to 69 with active or convalescent COVID-19. The CDR3 runs from the conserved cysteine through the conserved F or W. D genes are given only for firm matches. Expanded clones are given a class, and other clones once, few, many or no size at all.

j_call d_call v_call clone_size cdr3_nt cdr3_aa
TRBJ2-7 TRBD2 TRBV19 once TGTGCCAGTAGTACGGGACTAGCGGGAGGCTCTTACGAGCAGTACTTC CASSTGLAGGSYEQYF
TRBJ2-7 . TRBV18 . TGTGCCAGCTCGAAAGCCCCAAACTTGTACGAGCAGTACTTC CASSKAPNLYEQYF
TRBJ1-2 TRBD1 TRBV5-1 . TGCGCCAGCAGCCGCACAAATTCAGGGGGTCCGGGCTACACCTTC CASSRTNSGGPGYTF
TRBJ2-7 TRBD1 TRBV6-2/TRBV6-3 few TGTGCCAGCAGTTACGCGGGACAGGGAAGCGAGCAGTACTTC CASSYAGQGSEQYF
TRBJ1-1 . TRBV28 . TGTGCCAGCAGTTTAGCAGGGGAGAGGACTGAAGCTTTCTTT CASSLAGERTEAFF
TRBJ2-1 . TRBV25-1 . TGTGCCAGCAGTGAAAGCCGAGCGCGGAGCTCCTACAATGAGCAGTTCTTC CASSESRARSSYNEQFF
TRBJ2-5 . TRBV7-3 . TGTGCCAGCAGCTACGACTCCCCCGGGACCCAGTACTTC CASSYDSPGTQYF
TRBJ2-5 . TRBV5-1 . TGCGCCAGCAGCTTCGGAGTCTCGGAGACCCAGTACTTC CASSFGVSETQYF
TRBJ2-5 TRBD2 TRBV13 . TGTGCCAGCAGCTTAGTAGCGGGGGGCGCGACCCAGTACTTC CASSLVAGGATQYF
TRBJ1-2 . TRBV18 once TGTGCCAGCTCAGAACAGGGAAACTATGGCTACACCTTC CASSEQGNYGYTF
TRBJ2-1 . TRBV10-3 . TGTGCCATCATGGCGGTACGGGGTGAGAATGAGCAGTTCTTC CAIMAVRGENEQFF
TRBJ2-1 . TRBV9 . TGTGCCAGCAGTGATCAGGGTTATGAGCAGTTCTTC CASSDQGYEQFF
TRBJ2-7 . TRBV6-4 few TGTGCCAGCAGTGACTCGGGGCAGTACGAGCAGTACTTC CASSDSGQYEQYF
TRBJ2-7 . TRBV6-5 . TGTGCCAGCAGTCACTATGACAGTTACGAGCAGTACTTC CASSHYDSYEQYF
TRBJ2-1 TRBD2 TRBV10-3 . TGTGCCATCAGTGAACAGGGACTGGCTGGGTCTAGCGGGAAGGTCGATGAGCAGTTCTTC CAISEQGLAGSSGKVDEQFF
TRBJ1-5 TRBD1 TRBV10-3 . TGTGCCATCAGTGAGCGTTTTCAGGGGGGCCATGGCAATCAGCCCCAGCATTTT CAISERFQGGHGNQPQHF
TRBJ2-2 TRBD2 TRBV11-3 . TGTGCCAGCAGCTTATTAGCGGGAGGGGAGCTGTTTTTT CASSLLAGGELFF
TRBJ2-5 . TRBV5-4 . TGTGCCAGCAGCTTGCCGCAGGGCTCACAAGAGACCCAGTACTTC CASSLPQGSQETQYF
TRBJ2-5 . TRBV5-1 . TGCGCCAGCAGCGTTACAGGCGATGGGATCTCTGAGACCCAGTACTTC CASSVTGDGISETQYF
TRBJ1-1 . TRBV27 . TGTGCCAGCAGTTTGGGCAGGAACACTGAAGCTTTCTTT CASSLGRNTEAFF
TRBJ1-6 . TRBV11-2 once TGTGCCAGCAGCTTCAGCTCCTATAATTCACCCCTCCACTTT CASSFSSYNSPLHF
TRBJ2-2 . TRBV19 . TGTGCCAGTAGTACGCAGGGTGGGACCGGGGAGCTGTTTTTT CASSTQGGTGELFF
TRBJ1-2 TRBD1 TRBV5-4 few TGTGCCAGCAGCTTGGGGTGGGGACAGGGAGCTAACTATGGCTACACCTTC CASSLGWGQGANYGYTF
TRBJ2-7 . TRBV4-3 . TGCGCCAGCAGCCTCCAAGCGGAACTAACCTACGAGCAGTACTTC CASSLQAELTYEQYF
TRBJ1-2 . TRBV6-5 . TGTGCCAGCAGTTACTCACAGGGCCGCGGCTACACCTTC CASSYSQGRGYTF
TRBJ2-7 . TRBV20-1 . TGCAGTGCTAGTTCCGGCAGGTCTGGTGCCGAGCAGTACTTC CSASSGRSGAEQYF
TRBJ1-4 . TRBV10-3 few TGTGCCACTAAGGGGTATCAGGGCTCAAACGAAAAACTGTTTTTT CATKGYQGSNEKLFF
TRBJ1-1 . TRBV6-6 few TGTGCCAGCAGTTACTCCGGGGGATACACTGAAGCTTTCTTT CASSYSGGYTEAFF
TRBJ1-1 TRBD1 TRBV14 . TGTGCCAGCAGCCATTCAGGGGGTACGAACACTGAAGCTTTCTTT CASSHSGGTNTEAFF
TRBJ2-3 TRBD2 TRBV12-3/TRBV12-4 . TGTGCCAGCAGTCCGAACGGGGGGAATGCGCAGTATTTT CASSPNGGNAQYF
TRBJ2-5 TRBD2 TRBV30 . TGTGCCTGGAGTCCCGGGACTAGCGGGAGGCCCGGCACCGAGACCCAGTACTTC CAWSPGTSGRPGTETQYF
TRBJ1-1 . TRBV19 . TGTGCCAGTAACCCGGTAAGGGGGGAAGCTTTCTTT CASNPVRGEAFF
TRBJ2-6 . TRBV9 . TGTGCCAGCAGCCCCCGGACAGACTCCTCTGGGGCCAACGTCCTGACTTTC CASSPRTDSSGANVLTF
TRBJ1-5 TRBD1 TRBV6-5 . TGTGCCAGCAGGCGGACAGGTGCCAATCAGCCCCAGCATTTT CASRRTGANQPQHF
TRBJ2-1 TRBD2 TRBV19 . TGTGCCAGTATGAGGACTAGCGGGAGCAATGAGCAGTTCTTC CASMRTSGSNEQFF
TRBJ2-1 TRBD2 TRBV10-3 . TGTGCCATCAGTGACGGCAAGCGGGAGGGCAATGAGCAGTTCTTC CAISDGKREGNEQFF
TRBJ1-2 TRBD1 TRBV27 . TGTGCCAGCAGTCCAAGGGGGCCCGGCTACACCTTC CASSPRGPGYTF
TRBJ2-1 . TRBV2 once TGTGCCAGCCGTCTAGTGGGTTACAATGAGCAGTTCTTC CASRLVGYNEQFF
TRBJ2-7 . TRBV7-6 once TGTGCCAGCAGCTTAGGGGGGGTAGGCGAGCAGTACTTC CASSLGGVGEQYF